The clone carrying this TCR beta chain has only a few counts. This CDR3 contains 15 residues. The V gene lost 0 bases and the J gene lost 5 bases, with 14 bases spanning the gap. Germline V gene sequence: CDR1 SGHRS, CDR2 YFSETQ. Original methodology: By means of reference gene primer amplification, nucleated cell counts were estimated. Here immunoSEQ multiplex PCR was the method, and the copy in TCRdb shows in-frame clones only, minus some. The DNA was the basis for D and trimming; V, J and clone size are from that table. This sample carries nearly 90,000 clones, about two thirds of them seen once, and the ten largest clones take 13% to 15%. The entry originates in a study of blood T cell repertoires in COVID-19. The wider study: Samples of COVID-19 (acute and convalescent) were obtained from the United States, Italy and Spain.

This clonotype was obtained from a woman of 80 years or more with acute or convalescent COVID-19. Material: peripheral blood. This sequence joins TRBV5-1 and TRBJ1-2, with D possibly matching TRBD1 (5 bases). The CDR3 loop is CASSLGLVRAYGYTF. The CDR3 DNA sequence: TGCGCCAGCAGCTTGGGCTTGGTCAGGGCTTATGGCTACACCTTC.